Following are 17 T cell receptor beta chains from one sample sequenced in a study of early T cells in non-severe SARS-CoV-2 infection. One entry per CDR3 protein results from TCRdb running MiXCR on the 5' RACE reads. The sample lists 20,000 to 30,000 distinct CDR3 sequences, less than 7% seen once, with 2.4% in the top ten. Input material: whole blood. These TCRs come from an adult who was a healthcare worker with PCR-confirmed SARS-CoV-2 infection or an uninfected control (not recorded which).

This clonotype was seen ten or more times. This chain uses TRBV11-2 with TRBJ2-1; a weak D match, TRBD2 (6 bases). Trimming removed 2 bases at V and 9 bases at J, with 8 bases between. The CDR3 spans 12 residues. Germline loops: CDR1 SGHAT, CDR2 FQNNGV. CDR3 in DNA: TGTGCCAGCAGCTTAATGGGGGGTGAGCAGTTCTTC. Translating it yields CASSLMGGEQFF.

This clonotype was counted between two and nine times. The V and J genes are TRBV6-6 and TRBJ1-1; D remains unclear. This CDR3 comprises 14 residues. Germline lookup yields CDR1 MNHNY and CDR2 SVGAGI (reference sequence). The V and J ends lost 2 bases and 5 bases respectively, with 12 bases between them. CDR3 region: CASSYNGVRTEAFF. The CDR3 region has the DNA TGTGCCAGCAGTTACAACGGGGTTAGGACTGAAGCTTTCTTT.

In this sample, this clonotype turned up many times. V gene TRBV27 combines with J gene TRBJ2-1, with a possible D match to TRBD2 (6 bases). Germline V CDR1 and CDR2: MNHEY, SMNVEV (reference sequence). The CDR3 has 14 residues. V was pared by 6 bases and J by 1 base, with 10 bases between. This chain's CDR3 is CASSGGRSYNEQFF. As DNA, the CDR3 is TGTGCCAGCAGCGGGGGAAGGTCCTACAATGAGCAGTTCTTC.

This clonotype was seen repeatedly, ten times or more. J is TRBJ2-7 and V is TRBV7-9; perhaps TRBD1 as D (6 bases). CDR1 and CDR2 from the germline V gene are SEHNR and FQNEAQ (reference sequence). There are 15 residues in the CDR3. V lost 5 bases and J 3 bases, leaving 17 bases between the germline ends. The chain's CDR3 is CASSGRQEGHYEQYF. CDR3 coding DNA: TGTGCCAGCAGCGGGCGACAGGAAGGTCACTACGAGCAGTACTTC.

The chain recombines TRBV7-9 with TRBJ1-3; 9 nucleotides line up with TRBD1. The junction had 5 bases not matched to a gene; V was cut back by 4 bases and J by 4 bases. CDR1 SEHNR and CDR2 FQNEAQ come from the germline V gene (reference sequence). The CDR3 has 15 residues. CDR3 protein: CASSYQTGGGNTIYF. The CDR3 nucleotides read TGTGCCAGCAGCTACCAGACAGGGGGAGGAAACACCATATATTTT.

This clonotype was detected many times. The chain employs TRBV4-2 and TRBJ2-3; 12 nucleotides agree with TRBD2. The CDR3 is 20 residues long. The V gene end was trimmed by 0 bases and the J gene end by 2 bases; junction bases not matched to a gene: 12. Germline CDR1 reads LGHNA; CDR2 reads YNFKEQ. The CDR3 here is CASSQDLGASGGAPTDTQYF. The CDR3 DNA follows: TGTGCCAGCAGCCAAGATCTGGGGGCTAGCGGGGGGGCCCCCACAGATACGCAGTATTTT.

V usage is TRBV12-3 or TRBV12-4 and J usage is TRBJ1-5; D may be TRBD1 (5 bases). Trimming removed 3 bases at V and 7 bases at J, with 13 bases between. The CDR3 totals 14 residues. CDR3 amino acids: CASSLEGLRQPQHF. The CDR3 DNA is TGTGCCAGCAGTTTGGAGGGGCTACGCCAGCCCCAGCATTTT.

This clonotype was counted between two and nine times. This sequence joins TRBV28 and TRBJ2-7; the D is unclear. V lost 2 bases, J lost 2 bases, and 10 bases lay in between. This CDR3 has 14 residues. The germline V gene has CDR1 MDHEN and CDR2 SYDVKM. CDR3: CASSLKGLTYEQYF. CDR3 bases: TGTGCCAGCAGTTTAAAGGGCCTTACCTACGAGCAGTACTTC. Using reference TRBV28 and TRBJ2-7 for the parts outside the CDR3, the full variable domain is DVKVTQSSRYLVKRTGEKVFLECVQDMDHENMFWYRQDPGLGLRLIYFSYDVKMKEKGDIPEGYSVSREKKERFSLILESASTNQTSMYLCASSLKGLTYEQYFGPGTRLTVT.

The J gene is TRBJ1-2, the V gene TRBV12-3 or TRBV12-4; D not certain. The CDR3 totals 13 residues. V was trimmed by 1 base and J by 3 bases, leaving 6 bases between them. The CDR3 is CASSLGAYYGYTF. Here the CDR3 DNA reads TGTGCCAGCAGTTTAGGGGCCTACTATGGCTACACCTTC.

In its sample, this clonotype was seen many times. The gene calls are TRBV7-9 and TRBJ2-3; perhaps TRBD2 as D (6 bases). CDR1 and CDR2 from the germline V gene are SEHNR and FQNEAQ (reference sequence). The CDR3 runs 13 residues. The germline V and J ends were trimmed by 5 bases and 1 base, with 7 bases remaining between them. The CDR3 reads CASSGGGTDTQYF. The CDR3 nucleotides read TGTGCCAGCAGCGGAGGGGGCACAGATACGCAGTATTTT. The whole variable domain, filled in from reference TRBV7-9 and TRBJ2-3, reads DTGVSQNPRHKITKRGQNVTFRCDPISEHNRLYWYRQTLGQGPEFLTYFQNEAQLEKSRLLSDRFSAERPKGSFSTLEIQRTEQGDSAMYLCASSGGGTDTQYFGPGTRLTVL.

Many counts were recorded for this clonotype. This rearrangement joins TRBV13 to TRBJ1-4; TRBD1 matches at 7 bases. Trimming cost V 5 bases and J 7 bases; bases outside gene matches: 7. The CDR3 length is 14 residues. Germline V CDR1 and CDR2: PRHDT, FYEKMQ (reference sequence). CDR3 coding DNA: TGTGCCAGCAGCCTCCGACAGGGTGGTGAAAAACTGTTTTTT. It translates to CASSLRQGGEKLFF.

The sample holds many counts of this clonotype. The chain links TRBV7-9 to TRBJ2-1; D perhaps matches TRBD2 (5 bases). Trimming left V 5 bases short and J 0 bases short, with 17 bases between. This CDR3 has 17 amino acids. Germline-derived CDR1 and CDR2 are SEHNR and FQNEAQ (reference sequence). The CDR3, as DNA: TGTGCCAGCAGCCCCGTAGCCGGGGTTAGCTCCTACAATGAGCAGTTCTTC. It yields the protein CASSPVAGVSSYNEQFF.

Ten or more counts support this clonotype. The rearrangement joins TRBV3-1 to TRBJ2-1; 7 positions agree with TRBD2. In germline, CDR1 is LGHDT, CDR2 YNNKEL (reference sequence). The CDR3 covers 15 residues. The V segment lost 2 bases and the J segment 4 bases; nucleotides outside the gene matches: 5. The CDR3 DNA sequence: TGTGCCAGCAGCCAACGGGGGGTCCTTTACAATGAGCAGTTCTTC. It yields the protein CASSQRGVLYNEQFF.

This clonotype was detected a few times. V gene TRBV7-9 combines with J gene TRBJ2-7; D unclear. The V and J ends lost 5 bases and 2 bases respectively, with 10 bases between them. The length of the CDR3 is 13 residues. Per germline, CDR1 SEHNR and CDR2 FQNEAQ (reference sequence). The CDR3 region is CASSPGGAYEQYF. In DNA, the CDR3 is TGTGCCAGCAGCCCGGGCGGAGCCTACGAGCAGTACTTC.

This clonotype showed up just a few times. The chain employs TRBV2 and TRBJ2-5; D ambiguous. V lost 1 base and J lost 2, with 14 bases in between. The germline gives CDR1 SNHLY, CDR2 FYNNEI. The CDR3 consists of 16 residues. In DNA form, the CDR3 reads TGTGCCAGCAGTGAAGGGTGGCTGGGATCTCAAGAGACCCAGTACTTC. Its translation is CASSEGWLGSQETQYF.

This clonotype was seen more than once but under ten times. This sequence may be a read error, since a much larger clone differs from it by one base. V and J are TRBV6-5 and TRBJ1-1; no clear D. Trimming stripped 10 bases from V and 7 bases from J, with 13 bases between. There are 11 residues in the CDR3. Germline assignment: CDR1 MNHEY and CDR2 SVGAGI. The DNA for the CDR3 is TGTGCCACCCTTGAGCGGTTTGAAGCTTTCTTT. Amino acids: CATLERFEAFF.

This clonotype was detected ten times or more. This chain connects TRBV27 to TRBJ2-7; possibly TRBD1 for D (6 bases). The germline CDR1 and CDR2 sequences are MNHEY and SMNVEV (reference sequence). This CDR3 is built from 13 residues. Deletions cut 4 bases from V and 2 bases from J, with 9 bases between. The chain's CDR3 is CASSYGTTYEQYF. CDR3 bases: TGTGCCAGCAGTTACGGGACAACCTACGAGCAGTACTTC.